This paragraph reports one TCR beta chain. This entry comes from a study of T cells in Graves' hyperthyroidism and ophthalmopathy. Uncontrolled infection, other autoimmune disease, pregnancy or lactation barred patients from enrollment. There were TCR beta CDR3 regions amplified from RNA transcripts. The study used the HTBI primer set for a first-round RT-PCR of the TCR CDR3. TCRdb processed the multiplex PCR reads anew with MiXCR; each CDR3 protein has one entry. The profile shows 560,000 or so distinct CDR3 sequences, around 42% of them singletons. V was cut by 2 bases and J by 7 bases, with 11 bases left in between. CDR1 and CDR2 from the germline V gene are SQVTM and ANQGSEA. CDR3 length: 12 residues.

The sequencing input was peripheral blood or thyroid tissue (not recorded which). This TCR was sampled from a woman aged 18-29 years with Graves' hyperthyroidism. This chain joins TRBV29-1 and TRBJ1-1, with D unresolved. The CDR3 loop reads CSVESATNEAFF. DNA for the CDR3: TGCAGCGTTGAAAGCGCAACTAATGAAGCTTTCTTT.